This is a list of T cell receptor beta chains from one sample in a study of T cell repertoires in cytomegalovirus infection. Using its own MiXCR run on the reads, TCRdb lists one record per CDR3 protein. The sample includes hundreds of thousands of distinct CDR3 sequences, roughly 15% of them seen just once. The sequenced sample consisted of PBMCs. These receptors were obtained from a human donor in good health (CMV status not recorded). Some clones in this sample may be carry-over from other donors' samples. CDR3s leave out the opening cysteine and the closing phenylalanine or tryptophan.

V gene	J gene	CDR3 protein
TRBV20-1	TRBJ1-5	SARPPTLERAQH
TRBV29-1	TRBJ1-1	SVLGGAQMNTEAF
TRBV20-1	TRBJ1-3	SATGDGNTIY
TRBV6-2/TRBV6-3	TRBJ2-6	ASSYWGQGRETGANVLT
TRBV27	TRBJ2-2	ASTKTGLGTGELF
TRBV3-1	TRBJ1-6	ASSQEGGYNSPLH
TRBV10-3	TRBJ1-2	AISESPQQGEKGYT
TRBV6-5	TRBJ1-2	ASSTLGGPGYT
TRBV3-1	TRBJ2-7	ASSQDSLAIREQY
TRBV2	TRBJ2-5	ASNPRGWGQETQY
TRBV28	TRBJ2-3	ASSPGTSASTDTQY
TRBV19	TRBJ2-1	ASSIPGANEQF
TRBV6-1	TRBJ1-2	ASSRIGDRANYGYT
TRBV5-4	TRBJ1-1	ASSLDGQGGGNTEAF
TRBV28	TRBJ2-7	ASSSSGTGARGEQY
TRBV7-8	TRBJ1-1	ASRQRVQGSRNTEAF
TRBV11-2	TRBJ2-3	ASSLRDSPINTDTQY
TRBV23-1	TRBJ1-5	ASSQRDRPPYSNQPQH
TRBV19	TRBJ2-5	ASSRGQDSETQY
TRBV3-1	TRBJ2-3	ASSPVTGGTTDTQY
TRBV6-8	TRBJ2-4	ASSHEPYSGKNIQY
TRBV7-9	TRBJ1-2	ASSPTPGQYGYT
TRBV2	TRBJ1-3	ASSEWGVSGNTIY
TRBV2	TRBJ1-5	ASSDPGPPQH
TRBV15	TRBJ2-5	ATSRTGGRGGGETQY
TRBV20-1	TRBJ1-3	SARARGISGNTIY
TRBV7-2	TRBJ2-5	ASSPRPSETQY
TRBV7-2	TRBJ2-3	ASTRAGLPASTDTQY